The sample holds a few counts of the clone carrying this T cell receptor (beta chain). CDR3 length equals 16 residues. Deletions cut 8 bases from V and 4 bases from J, with 21 bases between. The germline CDR1 and CDR2 sequences are MDHEN and SYDVKM. The sample originates from a study of early T cells in non-severe SARS-CoV-2 infection. TCRdb itself ran the 5' RACE reads through MiXCR, one entry per CDR3 protein. This repertoire shows approximately 70,000 distinct CDR3 sequences, around an eighth found once; its top ten account for approximately 2.6%. The V gene is TRBV28, the J gene TRBJ1-5; D possibly corresponds to TRBD1 (6 bases). This specimen consisted of whole blood, obtained at baseline. The sequence derives from an adult who was a healthcare worker with PCR-confirmed SARS-CoV-2 infection or an uninfected control (not recorded which). The DNA of the CDR3 is TGTGCCAGCCGGCTTGGGGGGCGAGGTGGTAATCAGCCCCAGCATTTT. It is translated as CASRLGGRGGNQPQHF.